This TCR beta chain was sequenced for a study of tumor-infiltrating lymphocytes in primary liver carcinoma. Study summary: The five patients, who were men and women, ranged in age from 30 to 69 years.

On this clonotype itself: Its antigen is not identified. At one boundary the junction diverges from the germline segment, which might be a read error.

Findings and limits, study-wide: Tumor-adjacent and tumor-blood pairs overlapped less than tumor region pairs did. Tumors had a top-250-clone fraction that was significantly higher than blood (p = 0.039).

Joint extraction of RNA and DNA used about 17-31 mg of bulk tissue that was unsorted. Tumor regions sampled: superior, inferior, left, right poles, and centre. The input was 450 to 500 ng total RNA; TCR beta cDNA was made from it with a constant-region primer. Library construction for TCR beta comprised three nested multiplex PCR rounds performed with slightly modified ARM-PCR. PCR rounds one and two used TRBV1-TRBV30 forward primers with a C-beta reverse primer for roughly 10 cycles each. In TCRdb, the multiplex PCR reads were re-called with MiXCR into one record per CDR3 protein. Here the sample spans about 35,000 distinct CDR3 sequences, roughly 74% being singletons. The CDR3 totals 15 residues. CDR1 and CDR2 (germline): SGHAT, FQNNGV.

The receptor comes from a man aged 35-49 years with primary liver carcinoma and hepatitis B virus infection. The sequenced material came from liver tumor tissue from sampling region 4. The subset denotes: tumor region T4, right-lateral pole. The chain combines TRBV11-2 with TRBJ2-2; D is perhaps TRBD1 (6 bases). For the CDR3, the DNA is TGTGCCAGCAGCCCCATCATGGGGACAACCGGGGAGCTGTTCTTT. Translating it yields CASSPIMGTTGELFF.